The rows below give T cell receptor beta chains drawn from one sample of a study of cytomegalovirus exposure and HLA in healthy donors. The protocol was immunoSEQ multiplex PCR, while the TCRdb copy is restricted to in-frame clones and leaves out a portion. The sample lists over 110,000 clones; around 78% were seen once. Input material: PBMCs. These receptors were taken from a woman under 30 in good health and CMV-seropositive. The CDR3 runs from the conserved cysteine through the conserved F or W. D genes are given only for firm matches. The size of a clone is reported for some rows only, either as once, few or many, or as a class for expanded clones.

NA | TRBJ2-3 | few | TRBV27 | TGTGCCAGCAGCCGCGGACTCCTTTCCACAGATACGCAGTATTTT | CASSRGLLSTDTQYF
TRBD1 | TRBJ1-4 | NA | TRBV30 | TGTGCCTGGAGTGTGGGTTTAGGGGGCTTGCGGGAAAAACTGTTTTTT | CAWSVGLGGLREKLFF
TRBD1 | TRBJ2-1 | few | TRBV18 | TGTGCCAGCTCAAGGACAGGGGATGAGCAGTTCTTC | CASSRTGDEQFF
NA | TRBJ1-6 | NA | TRBV21-1 | TGTGCCAGCAGCAAAAGAGATGGGTTCGTCGAGCGTTATAATTCACCCCTCCACTTT | CASSKRDGFVERYNSPLHF
NA | TRBJ2-7 | NA | TRBV5-1 | TGCGCCAGCAGCTTAACAGGGTTCAACGAGCAGTACTTC | CASSLTGFNEQYF
NA | TRBJ1-1 | NA | TRBV10-3 | TGTGCCATCAGTGAAATGGGGGCAAACACTGAAGCTTTCTTT | CAISEMGANTEAFF
NA | TRBJ1-2 | NA | TRBV5-6 | TGTGCCAGCAGAAAAACAGGGAGCTATGGCTACACCTTC | CASRKTGSYGYTF
TRBD2 | TRBJ2-1 | NA | TRBV9 | TGTGCCAGCAGCGTAGGTCCTAGCGGCCTAGGGGAGCAGTTCTTC | CASSVGPSGLGEQFF
NA | TRBJ2-2 | NA | TRBV4-3 | TGCGCCAGCAGCCAAGATACGGCCAGGGGGGCCGGGGAGCTGTTTTTT | CASSQDTARGAGELFF
TRBD2 | TRBJ2-5 | NA | TRBV9 | TGTGCCAGCAGTCTAGCGGGGGGGCAGAAAGAGACCCAGTACTTC | CASSLAGGQKETQYF
TRBD1 | TRBJ1-3 | few | TRBV19 | TGTGCCAGTACCGGGACAGGGGGAAACACCATATATTTT | CASTGTGGNTIYF
TRBD2 | TRBJ2-3 | once | TRBV29-1 | TGCAGCGCCCCGGGACTAGCGGGGGCGTCACCTAGCACAGATACGCAGTATTTT | CSAPGLAGASPSTDTQYF
NA | TRBJ1-6 | NA | TRBV6-1 | TGTGCCAGCAGTGAATACAGGGAGTCACCCCTCCACTTT | CASSEYRESPLHF
TRBD2 | TRBJ2-7 | NA | TRBV27 | TGTGCCAGCAGTTTAAGAGGCAGTCGGGGGGACGAGCAGTACTTC | CASSLRGSRGDEQYF
NA | TRBJ1-6 | NA | TRBV6-5 | TGTGCCAGCAGAACCCAGGGCCGTAATTCACCCCTCCACTTT | CASRTQGRNSPLHF
TRBD2 | TRBJ2-7 | NA | TRBV5-1 | TGCGCCAGCAGCCTCGGACTAGCAGTGTCTTACGAGCAGTACTTC | CASSLGLAVSYEQYF
TRBD1 | TRBJ1-1 | NA | TRBV11-2 | TGTGCCAGCAGCTTCGGTAGGCGGGACAGGGGCCGCACTGAAGCTTTCTTT | CASSFGRRDRGRTEAFF
TRBD1 | TRBJ2-7 | NA | TRBV28 | TGTGCCAGCAGCCCCGCCGGGACAGGGATTTACGAGCAGTACTTC | CASSPAGTGIYEQYF
NA | TRBJ2-5 | NA | TRBV5-8 | TGTGCCAGCAGCCGGACACAAGAGACCCAGTACTTC | CASSRTQETQYF
TRBD1 | TRBJ2-7 | NA | TRBV6-1 | TGTGCCAGCAGTGAAGGGACAGGGAACGTCGAGCAGTACTTC | CASSEGTGNVEQYF
NA | TRBJ2-3 | NA | TRBV10-1 | TGCGCCAGCAGTGAAGGGCGGGGGCCGAGCACAGATACGCAGTATTTT | CASSEGRGPSTDTQYF
NA | TRBJ1-4 | NA | TRBV27 | TGTGCCAGCAGTTTATCGCGGGGGGAGAACGAAAAACTGTTTTTT | CASSLSRGENEKLFF
TRBD2 | TRBJ2-7 | NA | TRBV30 | TGTGCCGGGCGGGGGGAAACCTACGAGCAGTACTTC | CAGRGETYEQYF
NA | TRBJ2-6 | NA | TRBV5-1 | TGCGCCAGCAGCTTGGTACAGGGCTCTGGGGCCAACGTCCTGACTTTC | CASSLVQGSGANVLTF
NA | TRBJ1-6 | NA | TRBV25-1 | TGTGCCAGCAGTGAATCGCTGAGTTCACCCCTCCACTTT | CASSESLSSPLHF
TRBD2 | TRBJ2-5 | once | TRBV6-6 | TGTGCCAGCAGTCAGTGGACTAGCGGGTCCTGGGAGACCCAGTACTTC | CASSQWTSGSWETQYF
NA | TRBJ1-5 | few | TRBV6-1 | TGTGCCAGCAGTGACCCAGTTCTCCAGCCCCAGCATTTT | CASSDPVLQPQHF
TRBD1 | TRBJ1-2 | NA | TRBV19 | TGTGCCAGTAGTATAGGTCCAGGGGGCCACTATGGCTACACCTTC | CASSIGPGGHYGYTF
NA | TRBJ1-2 | once | TRBV2 | TGTGCCTCGGTACAGAACTATGGCTACACCTTC | CASVQNYGYTF
NA | TRBJ2-1 | NA | TRBV18 | TGTGCCAGCTCACCAGTACAGCTCGATGAGCAGTTCTTC | CASSPVQLDEQFF
NA | TRBJ2-5 | NA | TRBV5-6 | TGTGCCAGCAGCTTGGGTGGGCTTATCATTGAGACCCAGTACTTC | CASSLGGLIIETQYF
TRBD1 | TRBJ1-6 | few | TRBV6-5 | TGTGCCAGTGGACAGGGGAATAATTCACCCCTCCACTTT | CASGQGNNSPLHF
NA | TRBJ2-5 | NA | TRBV20-1 | TGCAGTGCTCTCGGAGAGACCCAGTACTTC | CSALGETQYF
NA | TRBJ1-3 | NA | TRBV7-9 | TGTTCCAGCAGCGCGACAGGACAATTGAGCTCTGGAAACACCATATATTTT | CSSSATGQLSSGNTIYF
NA | TRBJ1-2 | NA | TRBV20-1 | TGCAGTGTCCATACCCGGGGTCAATTCTTC | CSVHTRGQFF
TRBD1 | TRBJ1-5 | NA | TRBV7-2 | TGTGCCAGCAGCGACCGACAGGGAGATCAGCCCCAGCATTTT | CASSDRQGDQPQHF
TRBD2 | TRBJ2-7 | NA | TRBV5-4 | TGTGCCAGCAGCGGGGCGGCCTTTGCGGGGGTTATGGGCGAGCAGTACTTC | CASSGAAFAGVMGEQYF
TRBD2 | TRBJ2-1 | NA | TRBV9 | TGTGCCAGCAGCGGGACTAGCGGGGGGGGCAATGAGCAGTTCTTC | CASSGTSGGGNEQFF
NA | TRBJ2-5 | NA | TRBV19 | TGTGCCAGTAGTATAGCCGGGGGAGAGACCCAGTACTTC | CASSIAGGETQYF
NA | TRBJ1-2 | NA | TRBV6-6 | TGTGCCAGCAGTCGACCTTGGAGGGGAACACGTTATGGCTACACCTTC | CASSRPWRGTRYGYTF
NA | TRBJ1-3 | once | TRBV5-1 | TGCGCCAGCAGCGGCCACGGGGGGGTCGCTGGAAACACCATATATTTT | CASSGHGGVAGNTIYF
TRBD1 | TRBJ1-2 | NA | TRBV18 | TGTGCCAGCTCACTCGGGACAGCCCAACGTCCTTATGGCTACACCTTC | CASSLGTAQRPYGYTF
NA | TRBJ1-1 | NA | TRBV18 | TGTGCCAGCTCACCGATGGACACCCGAGGAACTGAAGCTTTCTTT | CASSPMDTRGTEAFF
TRBD2 | TRBJ2-1 | few | TRBV9 | TGTGCCAGCAGCACCTACGACGGGACTAGCTCTGTTCGTGAGCAGTTCTTC | CASSTYDGTSSVREQFF
TRBD2 | TRBJ2-7 | once | TRBV14 | TGTGCCAGCAGCCTTAGTTCTCCCGGACTAGCGGGGGCCTACGAGCAGTACTTC | CASSLSSPGLAGAYEQYF
NA | TRBJ2-5 | NA | TRBV5-4 | TGTGCCAGCAGCTTGGTCGGGACTGGAGAGACCCAGTACTTC | CASSLVGTGETQYF
TRBD1 | TRBJ1-5 | few | TRBV18 | TGTGCCAGCTCCCTGGACAGGGTGAATCAGCCCCAGCATTTT | CASSLDRVNQPQHF
TRBD1 | TRBJ1-2 | NA | TRBV19 | TGTGCCAGTAGTATGGAAAACAGGGGGCTCGTCTATGGCTACACCTTC | CASSMENRGLVYGYTF
TRBD1 | TRBJ1-4 | once | TRBV2 | TGTGCCAGCAGCCCGGACAGGGAATTTGGCGAAAAACTGTTTTTT | CASSPDREFGEKLFF
TRBD2 | TRBJ2-4 | once | TRBV4-1 | TGCGCCAGCAGCCCGGGACTAGCGGGGGGACTAGCCAAAAACATTCAGTACTTC | CASSPGLAGGLAKNIQYF
TRBD2 | TRBJ2-2 | NA | TRBV27 | TGTGCCAGCCGGGGTGGTGGGACTAGCATGGCCGGGGAGCTGTTTTTT | CASRGGGTSMAGELFF
NA | TRBJ1-6 | NA | TRBV18 | TGTGCCAGCTCACCATCGACAGTATCACCCCTCCACTTT | CASSPSTVSPLHF
NA | TRBJ2-1 | few | TRBV11-2 | TGTGCCAGCAGCTTAGGGCTGTTCGGACTCATCTACAATGAGCAGTTCTTC | CASSLGLFGLIYNEQFF
NA | TRBJ2-1 | NA | TRBV9 | TGTGCCAGCAGCATGGACAGTCCCTACAATGAGCAGTTCTTC | CASSMDSPYNEQFF
NA | TRBJ2-2 | NA | TRBV6-4 | TGTGCCAGCAGTGATACAGGTCCCACCGGGGAGCTGTTTTTT | CASSDTGPTGELFF
NA | TRBJ1-5 | once | TRBV19 | TGTGCCAGTAGTTCGACAAGTAGCAATCAGCCCCAGCATTTT | CASSSTSSNQPQHF
TRBD1 | TRBJ2-7 | NA | TRBV27 | TGTGCCAGCAGTTCAGAGTCCGGGACAGGAAAACGCTACGAGCAGTACTTC | CASSSESGTGKRYEQYF
NA | TRBJ1-1 | few | TRBV5-1 | TGCGCCAGCAGTTTTGGCTCACAGCCCATGAACACTGAAGCTTTCTTT | CASSFGSQPMNTEAFF
NA | TRBJ1-2 | NA | TRBV5-6 | TGTGCCAGCAGTTGGGACACGGTCTACACCTTC | CASSWDTVYTF
TRBD2 | TRBJ2-5 | NA | TRBV2 | TGTGCCAGCAGTGAGGTAGCGGGGGGGTGGCAAGAGACCCAGTACTTC | CASSEVAGGWQETQYF